This is a list of T cell receptor beta chains from one sample in a study of regulatory T cells in long-lasting Graves disease. One entry per CDR3 protein results from TCRdb running MiXCR on the multiplex PCR reads. The table records roughly 470,000 distinct CDR3 sequences, about 20% of them present only once. Here the sequenced sample was peripheral blood mononuclear cells (PBMCs), taken when the disease was refractory, from a patient treated with antithyroid drugs. The receptor source for this set is a female donor with Graves disease. Each CDR3 is given with its conserved first and last residue. Fields, in order: V gene, J gene, D gene, clone size, CDR3 DNA, CDR3 protein. D genes are given only for firm matches. Clone size is stated in some rows and not others, as once, few, many or a class when expanded.

v_gene: TRBV29-1
j_gene: TRBJ2-5
d_gene: .
abundance: .
CDR3nt: TGCAGCGTTGGCTATGAGACCCAGTACTTC
CDR3aa: CSVGYETQYF

v_gene: TRBV28
j_gene: TRBJ1-1
d_gene: .
abundance: many
CDR3nt: TGTGCCAGCAGTTTATTAAACATCCAACTTGAAGCTTTCTTT
CDR3aa: CASSLLNIQLEAFF

v_gene: TRBV20-1
j_gene: TRBJ2-7
d_gene: .
abundance: .
CDR3nt: TGCAGTGCCCTGGGACCGACGACCTCCTACGAGCAGTACTTC
CDR3aa: CSALGPTTSYEQYF

v_gene: TRBV27
j_gene: TRBJ2-1
d_gene: TRBD2
abundance: .
CDR3nt: TGTGCCAGCACTGGACTAGCGGGAGTAGAGCAGTTCTTC
CDR3aa: CASTGLAGVEQFF

v_gene: TRBV20-1
j_gene: TRBJ1-5
d_gene: TRBD1
abundance: .
CDR3nt: TGCAGTGGCGGGGAGGGGGCGCGAGAGGGAAATCAGCCCCAGCATTTT
CDR3aa: CSGGEGAREGNQPQHF

v_gene: TRBV28
j_gene: TRBJ1-2
d_gene: .
abundance: .
CDR3nt: TGTGCCAGCAGTTTATCCACAGCCTATGGCTACACCTTC
CDR3aa: CASSLSTAYGYTF

v_gene: TRBV7-6
j_gene: TRBJ2-3
d_gene: .
abundance: few
CDR3nt: TGTGCCAGCAGCTTAGGCCAGGGCCCTCGCACAGATACGCAGTATTTT
CDR3aa: CASSLGQGPRTDTQYF

v_gene: TRBV28
j_gene: TRBJ1-6
d_gene: TRBD1
abundance: many
CDR3nt: TGTGCCAGCAGACGACCGCAGGGGGCGCATTCACCCCTCCACTTT
CDR3aa: CASRRPQGAHSPLHF

v_gene: TRBV2
j_gene: TRBJ2-2
d_gene: .
abundance: .
CDR3nt: TGTGCCAGCAGTGGGGCGAGTCGGGCCGGGGAGCTGTTTTTT
CDR3aa: CASSGASRAGELFF

v_gene: TRBV2
j_gene: TRBJ1-5
d_gene: .
abundance: few
CDR3nt: TGTGCCAGCAGTGATGTGTCGGGAAATCAGCCCCAGCATTTT
CDR3aa: CASSDVSGNQPQHF

v_gene: TRBV28
j_gene: TRBJ1-5
d_gene: .
abundance: many
CDR3nt: TGTGCCAGCAGCCCGCCCCTTTCTCAGCCCCAGCATTTT
CDR3aa: CASSPPLSQPQHF

v_gene: TRBV7-9
j_gene: TRBJ2-1
d_gene: .
abundance: .
CDR3nt: TGTGCCAGCAGCCATGAGCTTAGCGGCAATGAGCAGTTCTTC
CDR3aa: CASSHELSGNEQFF

v_gene: TRBV18
j_gene: TRBJ2-5
d_gene: TRBD2
abundance: many
CDR3nt: TGTGCCAGCTCACCTAGCGGGAAAGAGACCCAGTACTTC
CDR3aa: CASSPSGKETQYF

v_gene: TRBV11-2
j_gene: TRBJ2-7
d_gene: TRBD1
abundance: many
CDR3nt: TGTGCCAGCAGCCAGGGACAGGGTGACGAGCAGTACTTC
CDR3aa: CASSQGQGDEQYF

v_gene: TRBV11-2
j_gene: TRBJ2-1
d_gene: .
abundance: once
CDR3nt: TGTGCCAGCAGCTTAGGACGGGACTACAATGAGCAGTTCTTC
CDR3aa: CASSLGRDYNEQFF

v_gene: TRBV7-2
j_gene: TRBJ2-1
d_gene: TRBD2
abundance: .
CDR3nt: TGTGCCAGCAGCACCGGGAGGGCTGGTACGAATGAGCAGTTCTTC
CDR3aa: CASSTGRAGTNEQFF

v_gene: TRBV10-3
j_gene: TRBJ1-1
d_gene: .
abundance: .
CDR3nt: TGTGCCATCTCTAGAAATTATAACACTGAAGCTTTCTTT
CDR3aa: CAISRNYNTEAFF

v_gene: TRBV6-2/TRBV6-3
j_gene: TRBJ2-7
d_gene: TRBD2
abundance: many
CDR3nt: TGTGCCAGTGGAGGGACTACTAAAGGAGAGCAGTACTTC
CDR3aa: CASGGTTKGEQYF

v_gene: TRBV6-1
j_gene: TRBJ2-2
d_gene: .
abundance: .
CDR3nt: TGTGCCAGCAGTAAAACCGCAGGGGCCCGGCCTAATCTACCGAACACCGGGGAGCTGTTTTTT
CDR3aa: CASSKTAGARPNLPNTGELFF

v_gene: TRBV6-1
j_gene: TRBJ1-2
d_gene: .
abundance: many
CDR3nt: TGTGCCAGCAGTCCGGGAACTATGACGTATGGCTACACCTTC
CDR3aa: CASSPGTMTYGYTF

v_gene: TRBV18
j_gene: TRBJ1-1
d_gene: .
abundance: few
CDR3nt: TGTGCCAGCTCACCGAGACAGACCATTGAAGCTTTCTTT
CDR3aa: CASSPRQTIEAFF

v_gene: TRBV7-3
j_gene: TRBJ1-5
d_gene: .
abundance: many
CDR3nt: TGTGCCAGCAGCTTAACGCGCGATTATAGCAATCAGCCCCAGCATTTT
CDR3aa: CASSLTRDYSNQPQHF

v_gene: TRBV28
j_gene: TRBJ2-7
d_gene: TRBD1
abundance: many
CDR3nt: TGTGCCAGCAGTTTCGCTTGGGACAGAGTTTCCTACGAGCAGTACTTC
CDR3aa: CASSFAWDRVSYEQYF

v_gene: TRBV29-1
j_gene: TRBJ1-2
d_gene: TRBD1
abundance: .
CDR3nt: TGCAGCGTTGACGGAATGGGGACAGGGTTTGATGGCTACACCTTC
CDR3aa: CSVDGMGTGFDGYTF

v_gene: TRBV7-2
j_gene: TRBJ1-3
d_gene: .
abundance: few
CDR3nt: TGTGCCAGCAGCCCTACAGGGACGGCACGGGTGGACACCATATATTTT
CDR3aa: CASSPTGTARVDTIYF

v_gene: TRBV28
j_gene: TRBJ1-3
d_gene: .
abundance: .
CDR3nt: TGTGCCAGCAGTCCGCCCCGGTTGGGAAGCACCATATATTTT
CDR3aa: CASSPPRLGSTIYF

v_gene: TRBV28
j_gene: TRBJ1-5
d_gene: .
abundance: many
CDR3nt: TGTGCCATCTCACCTGGGGGGGGCGAGGAGCCCCAGCATTTT
CDR3aa: CAISPGGGEEPQHF

v_gene: TRBV5-4
j_gene: TRBJ2-7
d_gene: TRBD2
abundance: .
CDR3nt: TGTGCCAGCAGCTTGGGCGGGCGGGAGCTCTACGAGCAGTACTTC
CDR3aa: CASSLGGRELYEQYF

v_gene: TRBV20-1
j_gene: TRBJ2-7
d_gene: .
abundance: many
CDR3nt: TGCAGTGCTAGCGGGAGTTACGAGCAGTACTTC
CDR3aa: CSASGSYEQYF

v_gene: TRBV28
j_gene: TRBJ2-4
d_gene: TRBD1
abundance: many
CDR3nt: TGTGCCAGCCGCCCGGGACAGGCCGAAAACATTCAGTACTTC
CDR3aa: CASRPGQAENIQYF

v_gene: TRBV29-1
j_gene: TRBJ2-5
d_gene: TRBD2
abundance: many
CDR3nt: TGCAGCGTCCGGATGGGTAGCGGGAAGAGTGAGACCCAGTACTTC
CDR3aa: CSVRMGSGKSETQYF

v_gene: TRBV27
j_gene: TRBJ2-7
d_gene: TRBD2
abundance: many
CDR3nt: TGTGCCAGCAGTGCCTGGACTAGCGGCTCCTACGAGCAGTACTTC
CDR3aa: CASSAWTSGSYEQYF

v_gene: TRBV6-1
j_gene: TRBJ2-7
d_gene: TRBD2
abundance: .
CDR3nt: TGTGCCAGCAGCGTTACTAGCGGGAGTGAGCAGTACTTC
CDR3aa: CASSVTSGSEQYF

v_gene: TRBV6-1
j_gene: TRBJ1-1
d_gene: .
abundance: many
CDR3nt: TGTGCCAGCAGGCGCACAGACTTTGAAGCTTTCTTT
CDR3aa: CASRRTDFEAFF

v_gene: TRBV11-2
j_gene: TRBJ2-3
d_gene: .
abundance: many
CDR3nt: TGTGCCAGCAGCTTAGGTTCTCGACTAGCAGATACGCAGTATTTT
CDR3aa: CASSLGSRLADTQYF

v_gene: TRBV19
j_gene: TRBJ2-7
d_gene: .
abundance: .
CDR3nt: TGTGCCAGTAGTCCCCGGGGCGGGAACGAGCAGTACTTC
CDR3aa: CASSPRGGNEQYF

v_gene: TRBV2
j_gene: TRBJ1-5
d_gene: .
abundance: many
CDR3nt: TGTGCCAGCACCCAGGACTGGGATCAGCCCCAGCATTTT
CDR3aa: CASTQDWDQPQHF

v_gene: TRBV15
j_gene: TRBJ2-5
d_gene: TRBD1
abundance: many
CDR3nt: TGTGCCACCAGCAGAGATATCTACAGGGGATCAGAGACCCAGTACTTC
CDR3aa: CATSRDIYRGSETQYF

v_gene: TRBV19
j_gene: TRBJ2-5
d_gene: .
abundance: many
CDR3nt: TGTGCCAGTAGTTTGTCGCTGAGGGGCCAAGAGACCCAGTACTTC
CDR3aa: CASSLSLRGQETQYF

v_gene: TRBV29-1
j_gene: TRBJ2-1
d_gene: .
abundance: .
CDR3nt: TGCAGCGCTGGGACGGGAATTCCTAGCTCCTACAATGAGCAGTTCTTC
CDR3aa: CSAGTGIPSSYNEQFF

v_gene: TRBV28
j_gene: TRBJ2-7
d_gene: .
abundance: many
CDR3nt: TGTGCCAGCAGTTTCGGGCAGAGCTCCTACGAGCAGTACTTC
CDR3aa: CASSFGQSSYEQYF

v_gene: TRBV6-2/TRBV6-3
j_gene: TRBJ2-1
d_gene: TRBD2
abundance: .
CDR3nt: TGTGCCAGCAGTTACGATCTAGCGGGAGAGCCTTCCTACAATGAGCAGTTCTTC
CDR3aa: CASSYDLAGEPSYNEQFF

v_gene: TRBV28
j_gene: TRBJ2-3
d_gene: TRBD2
abundance: .
CDR3nt: TGTGCCAGCAGTTTCAGCGGGAGGGTGAATTCAGATACGCAGTATTTT
CDR3aa: CASSFSGRVNSDTQYF

v_gene: TRBV6-1
j_gene: TRBJ1-1
d_gene: TRBD1
abundance: many
CDR3nt: TGTGCCAGCAGACCCCGGGACAGGGAGAACACTGAAGCTTTCTTT
CDR3aa: CASRPRDRENTEAFF

v_gene: TRBV5-1
j_gene: TRBJ2-5
d_gene: TRBD2
abundance: few
CDR3nt: TGCGCCAGCAGCTTACGACAATGGGTAGCGGGAGAGGAGACCCAGTACTTC
CDR3aa: CASSLRQWVAGEETQYF

v_gene: TRBV7-2
j_gene: TRBJ2-5
d_gene: .
abundance: many
CDR3nt: TGTGCCAGCAGCTTAGAGGCAGCTCAAGAGACCCAGTACTTC
CDR3aa: CASSLEAAQETQYF

v_gene: TRBV28
j_gene: TRBJ1-1
d_gene: .
abundance: .
CDR3nt: TGTGCCAGCAGTTTAAGTAGGAACGCTGAAGCTTTCTTT
CDR3aa: CASSLSRNAEAFF

v_gene: TRBV5-6
j_gene: TRBJ2-5
d_gene: .
abundance: .
CDR3nt: TGTGCCAGCAGCTTGGAACGGCCTCGGGAGACCCAGTACTTC
CDR3aa: CASSLERPRETQYF

v_gene: TRBV20-1
j_gene: TRBJ2-1
d_gene: .
abundance: few
CDR3nt: TGCAGTGCTAGACGTATCCACAATGAGCAGTTCTTC
CDR3aa: CSARRIHNEQFF

v_gene: TRBV28
j_gene: TRBJ1-3
d_gene: .
abundance: few
CDR3nt: TGTGCCAGCAGTTATGGACAGTTCTCTGGAAACACCATATATTTT
CDR3aa: CASSYGQFSGNTIYF

v_gene: TRBV15
j_gene: TRBJ2-1
d_gene: TRBD2
abundance: .
CDR3nt: TGTGCCACCAGCAGACGGACTAGCGGGAGCCGCAATGAGCAGTTCTTC
CDR3aa: CATSRRTSGSRNEQFF

v_gene: TRBV12-3/TRBV12-4
j_gene: TRBJ1-1
d_gene: TRBD1
abundance: many
CDR3nt: TGTGCCAGCAGACCCGGGACAGGGAGGATTGAAGCTTTCTTT
CDR3aa: CASRPGTGRIEAFF